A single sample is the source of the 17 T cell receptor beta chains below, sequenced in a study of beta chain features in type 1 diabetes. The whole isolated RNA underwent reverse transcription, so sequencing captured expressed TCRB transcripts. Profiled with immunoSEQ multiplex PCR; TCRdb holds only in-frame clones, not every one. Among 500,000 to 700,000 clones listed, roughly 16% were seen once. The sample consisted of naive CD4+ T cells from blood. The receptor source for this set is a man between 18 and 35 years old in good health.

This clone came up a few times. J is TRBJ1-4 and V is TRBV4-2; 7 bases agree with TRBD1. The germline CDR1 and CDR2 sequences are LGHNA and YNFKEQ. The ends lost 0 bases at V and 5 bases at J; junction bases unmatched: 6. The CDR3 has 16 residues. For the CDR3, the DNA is TGTGCCAGCAGCCAAGATTGGGGCAGGGGGAATGAAAAACTGTTTTTT. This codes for CASSQDWGRGNEKLFF.

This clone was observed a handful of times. CDR3 nucleotide sequence: TGTGCCAGCAGCCATTCCGGGACAGGGGGTAATGAGCAGTTCTTC. As protein: CASSHSGTGGNEQFF. The chain links TRBV14 to TRBJ2-1, with 11 bases matching TRBD1. The CDR3 runs to 15 residues. CDR1 is SGHDN, CDR2 FVKESK, per germline. V lost 3 bases, J lost 7 bases, and 5 bases stayed unmatched.

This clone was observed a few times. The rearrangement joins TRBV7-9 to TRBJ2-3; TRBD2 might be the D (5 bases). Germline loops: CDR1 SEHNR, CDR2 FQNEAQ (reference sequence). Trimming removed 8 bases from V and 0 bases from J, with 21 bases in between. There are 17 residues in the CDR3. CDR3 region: CASRAGVSGASTDTQYF. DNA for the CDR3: TGTGCCAGCCGAGCCGGAGTCAGCGGAGCGAGCACAGATACGCAGTATTTT.

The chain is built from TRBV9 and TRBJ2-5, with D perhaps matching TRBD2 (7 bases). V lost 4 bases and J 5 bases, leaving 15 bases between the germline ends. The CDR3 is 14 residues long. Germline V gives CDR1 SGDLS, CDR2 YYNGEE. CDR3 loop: CASSQRGAGETQYF. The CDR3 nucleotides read TGTGCCAGCAGCCAACGGGGGGCCGGGGAGACCCAGTACTTC.

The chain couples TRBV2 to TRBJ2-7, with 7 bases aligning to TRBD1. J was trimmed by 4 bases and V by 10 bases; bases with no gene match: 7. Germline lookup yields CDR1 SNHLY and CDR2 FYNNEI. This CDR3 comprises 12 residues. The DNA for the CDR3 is TGTGCCACTAGACAGGGTCAGTACGAGCAGTACTTC. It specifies CATRQGQYEQYF. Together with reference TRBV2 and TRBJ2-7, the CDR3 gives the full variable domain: EPEVTQTPSHQVTQMGQEVILRCVPISNHLYFYWYRQILGQKVEFLVSFYNNEISEKSEIFDDQFSVERPDGSNFTLKIRSTKLEDSAMYFCATRQGQYEQYFGPGTRLTVT.

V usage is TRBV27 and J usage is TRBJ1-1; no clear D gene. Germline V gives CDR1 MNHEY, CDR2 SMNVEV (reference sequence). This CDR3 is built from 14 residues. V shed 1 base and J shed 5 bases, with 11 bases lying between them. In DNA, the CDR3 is TGTGCCAGCAGTTTATTCAGAGCTTCGACTGAAGCTTTCTTT. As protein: CASSLFRASTEAFF.

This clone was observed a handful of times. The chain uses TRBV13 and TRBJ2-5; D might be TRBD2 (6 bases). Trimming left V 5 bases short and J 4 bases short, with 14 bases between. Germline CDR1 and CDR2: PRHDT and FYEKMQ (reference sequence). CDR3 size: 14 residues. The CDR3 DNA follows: TGTGCCAGCAGCCCCACGACTAGGGGAGAGACCCAGTACTTC. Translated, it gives CASSPTTRGETQYF.

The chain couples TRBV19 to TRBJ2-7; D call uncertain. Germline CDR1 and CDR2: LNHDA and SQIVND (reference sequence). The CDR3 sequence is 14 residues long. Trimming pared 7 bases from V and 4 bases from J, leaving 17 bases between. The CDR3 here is CASNVLDGFYEQYF. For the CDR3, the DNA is TGTGCCAGTAATGTTCTCGACGGATTTTACGAGCAGTACTTC.

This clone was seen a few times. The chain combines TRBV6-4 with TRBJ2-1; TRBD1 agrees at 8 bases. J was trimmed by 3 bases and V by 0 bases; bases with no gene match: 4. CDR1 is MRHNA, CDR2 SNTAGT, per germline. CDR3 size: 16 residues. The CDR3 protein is CASSDSGTGRYNEQFF. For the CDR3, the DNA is TGTGCCAGCAGTGACTCTGGGACAGGTCGCTACAATGAGCAGTTCTTC.

DNA of the CDR3: TGCGCCAGCAGCCAAAAGAGCGACAGGGGTCGTACCCAGTACTTC. Its translation: CASSQKSDRGRTQYF. The V gene is TRBV5-1, the J gene TRBJ2-5; 8 bases agree with TRBD1. Germline lookup yields CDR1 SGHRS and CDR2 YFSETQ. The trim removed 4 bases at V and 8 bases at J, leaving 13 bases unmatched. This CDR3 has 15 residues. Variable domain in full (rest from reference TRBV5-1 and TRBJ2-5): KAGVTQTPRYLIKTRGQQVTLSCSPISGHRSVSWYQQTPGQGLQFLFEYFSETQRNKGNFPGRFSGRQFSNSRSEMNVSTLELGDSALYLCASSQKSDRGRTQYFGPGTRLLVL.

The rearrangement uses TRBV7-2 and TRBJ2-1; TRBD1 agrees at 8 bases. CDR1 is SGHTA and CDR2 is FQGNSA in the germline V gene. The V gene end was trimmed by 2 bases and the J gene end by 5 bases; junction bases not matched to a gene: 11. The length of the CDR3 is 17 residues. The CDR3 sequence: CASSLPTGTGDNNEQFF. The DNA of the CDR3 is TGTGCCAGCAGCTTACCGACCGGGACAGGCGACAACAATGAGCAGTTCTTC.

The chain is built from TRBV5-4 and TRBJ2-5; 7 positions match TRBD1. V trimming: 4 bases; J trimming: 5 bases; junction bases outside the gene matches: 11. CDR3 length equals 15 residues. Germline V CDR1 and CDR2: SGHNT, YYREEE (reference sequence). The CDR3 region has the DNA TGTGCCAGCAGCCAGGTCAGGACAGGAGGCGAGACCCAGTACTTC. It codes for CASSQVRTGGETQYF.

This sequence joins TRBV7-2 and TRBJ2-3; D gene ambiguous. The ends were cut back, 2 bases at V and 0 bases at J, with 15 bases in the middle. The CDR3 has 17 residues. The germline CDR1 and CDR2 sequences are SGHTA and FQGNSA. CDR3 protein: CASSLSWGTPSTDTQYF. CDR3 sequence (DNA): TGTGCCAGCAGCTTATCTTGGGGAACCCCTAGCACAGATACGCAGTATTTT.

CDR3 sequence (DNA): TGTGCCAGCAGTTTATCCGGGACAGGGACCTATGGCTACACCTTC. Amino acid sequence: CASSLSGTGTYGYTF. The J gene is TRBJ1-2, the V gene TRBV27; 9 bases are shared with TRBD1. This CDR3 is built from 15 residues. In germline, CDR1 is MNHEY, CDR2 SMNVEV (reference sequence). V was pared by 0 bases and J by 4 bases, with 3 bases of the junction left unmatched.

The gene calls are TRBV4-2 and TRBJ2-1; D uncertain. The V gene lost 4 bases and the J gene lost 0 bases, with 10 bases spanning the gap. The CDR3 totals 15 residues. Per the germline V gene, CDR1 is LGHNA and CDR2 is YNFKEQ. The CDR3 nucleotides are TGTGCCAGCAGCCCGACGCAGAGCTCCTACAATGAGCAGTTCTTC. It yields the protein CASSPTQSSYNEQFF.

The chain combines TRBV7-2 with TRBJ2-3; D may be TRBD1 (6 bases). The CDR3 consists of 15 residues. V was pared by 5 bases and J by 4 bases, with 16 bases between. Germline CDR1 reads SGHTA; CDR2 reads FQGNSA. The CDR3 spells CASSDRTPGPDTQYF. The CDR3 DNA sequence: TGTGCCAGCAGCGACAGGACCCCGGGACCAGATACGCAGTATTTT.

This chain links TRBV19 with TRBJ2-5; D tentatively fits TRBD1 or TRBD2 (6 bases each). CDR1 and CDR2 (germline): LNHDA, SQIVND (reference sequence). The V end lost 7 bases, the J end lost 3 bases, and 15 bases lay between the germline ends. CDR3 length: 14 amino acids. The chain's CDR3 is CASTFGGQEETQYF. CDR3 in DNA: TGTGCCAGTACTTTCGGGGGCCAAGAAGAGACCCAGTACTTC.